The 32 T cell receptor beta chains given below trace back to one sample, sequenced in a study of cytomegalovirus exposure and HLA in healthy donors. Method: immunoSEQ multiplex PCR; TCRdb's copy keeps in-frame clones and lacks some. This repertoire shows 150,000 to 200,000 clones, about 86% found once; its top ten account for 5% to 7%. Material for sequencing was PBMCs. Receptors were obtained from a woman aged 25 to 39 in good health and CMV-seronegative.

Concerning this clone: Distinct nucleotide sequences in the sample also encode this CDR3. The chain has TRBV9 and TRBJ1-1, with TRBD1 matching over 8 bases. The germline V gene has CDR1 SGDLS and CDR2 YYNGEE. The CDR3 runs to 12 residues. With V trimmed by 2 bases and J by 7 bases, 1 base remained unmatched. CDR3 DNA: TGTGCCAGCAGCGTCGGACAGGGTGAAGCTTTCTTT. Its translation is CASSVGQGEAFF.

CDR3 bases: TGCGCCAGCACAGTCGGACTACATACAGATACGCAGTATTTT. Protein product: CASTVGLHTDTQYF. J is TRBJ2-3 and V is TRBV5-1, with D possibly matching TRBD2 (6 bases). Trimming took 6 bases from V and 3 from J, leaving 14 bases between them. CDR3 size: 14 residues. Germline values: CDR1 SGHRS, CDR2 YFSETQ.

The chain joins TRBV27 to TRBJ2-1; D may be TRBD1 (6 bases). Between the trimmed V and J ends, which lost 6 bases and 9 bases, there was a span of 15 bases. The CDR3 spans 13 residues. Looked up from germline, CDR1 is MNHEY and CDR2 is SMNVEV (reference sequence). This chain's CDR3 is CASSTGQRTEQFF. The CDR3 DNA follows: TGTGCCAGCAGCACCGGACAGAGGACTGAGCAGTTCTTC.

This chain joins TRBV7-8 and TRBJ1-1, with TRBD1 matching over 8 bases. Per the germline V gene, CDR1 is SGHVS and CDR2 is FQNEAQ. The ends lost 0 bases at V and 2 bases at J; junction bases unmatched: 2. CDR3 size: 15 residues. The CDR3 bases are TGTGCCAGCAGCTTAGCCGGGACAGGAAACACTGAAGCTTTCTTT. Amino acid sequence: CASSLAGTGNTEAFF.

This chain connects TRBV6-5 to TRBJ2-7; D is perhaps TRBD1 (6 bases). The CDR3 has 16 residues. Germline V gives CDR1 MNHEY, CDR2 SVGAGI. V was pared by 2 bases and J by 3 bases, with 17 bases between. This CDR3 reads CASSYDRKTLNYEQYF. The DNA for the CDR3 is TGTGCCAGCAGTTACGACAGGAAAACCCTCAACTACGAGCAGTACTTC.

The chain links TRBV30 to TRBJ1-4; 8 nucleotides agree with TRBD1. CDR1 and CDR2 (germline): GTSNPN, SVGIG (reference sequence). The CDR3 is 14 residues long. The V and J ends lost 0 bases and 8 bases, in that order; junction bases with no gene match: 5. CDR3: CAWSVGQGGEKLFF. Written as DNA, the CDR3 is TGTGCCTGGAGTGTAGGACAGGGTGGGGAAAAACTGTTTTTT. The whole variable domain, remainder taken from reference TRBV30 and TRBJ1-4, is SQTIHQWPATLVQPVGSPLSLECTVEGTSNPNLYWYRQAAGRGLQLLFYSVGIGQISSEVPQNLSASRPQDRQFILSSKKLLLSDSGFYLCAWSVGQGGEKLFFGSGTQLSVL.

The chain recombines TRBV19 with TRBJ2-2, with TRBD1 identical over 8 bases. CDR1 is LNHDA and CDR2 is SQIVND in the germline V gene (reference sequence). The CDR3 is made up of 13 amino acids. V lost 6 bases, J lost 7 bases, and 4 bases stayed unmatched. Written as DNA, the CDR3 is TGTGCCAGTAGATACAGGGGGAACGGGGAGCTGTTTTTT. Translated: CASRYRGNGELFF.

V gene TRBV5-8 combines with J gene TRBJ2-1, with D possibly being TRBD1 or TRBD2 (5 bases each). This CDR3 comprises 14 residues. V was pared by 4 bases and J by 4 bases, with 12 bases between. CDR1 and CDR2 from the germline V gene are SGHTS and YDEGEE. The CDR3 region is CASSPRDGYNEQFF. The CDR3 DNA is TGTGCCAGCAGCCCCCGGGACGGATACAATGAGCAGTTCTTC.

This chain joins TRBV5-1 and TRBJ2-7, with 7 bases fitting TRBD1. This CDR3 is built from 13 residues. Trimming cost V 4 bases and J 2 bases; bases outside gene matches: 3. CDR1 is SGHRS and CDR2 is YFSETQ in the germline V gene. CDR3 in amino acids: CASSQTGPYEQYF. The CDR3 region has the DNA TGCGCCAGCAGCCAGACAGGGCCCTACGAGCAGTACTTC. The full variable domain, its missing parts supplied by reference TRBV5-1 and TRBJ2-7, is KAGVTQTPRYLIKTRGQQVTLSCSPISGHRSVSWYQQTPGQGLQFLFEYFSETQRNKGNFPGRFSGRQFSNSRSEMNVSTLELGDSALYLCASSQTGPYEQYFGPGTRLTVT.

This chain connects TRBV25-1 to TRBJ2-5, with 9 bases that match TRBD1. The length of the CDR3 is 15 residues. Trimming at V came to 7 bases and at J to 5 bases, leaving 11 bases not matched to a gene. Looked up from germline, CDR1 is MGHDK and CDR2 is SYGVNS. The CDR3 spells CASKDDRGRRETQYF. The CDR3 DNA reads TGTGCCAGCAAAGACGACAGGGGGAGAAGGGAGACCCAGTACTTC.

The gene calls are TRBV7-9 and TRBJ2-7; 7 bases match TRBD2. CDR1 SEHNR and CDR2 FQNEAQ come from the germline V gene (reference sequence). The V and J ends lost 5 bases and 5 bases, in that order; junction bases with no gene match: 12. The CDR3 consists of 15 residues. CDR3 in DNA: TGTGCCAGCAGCCTCTTAGGGAGGGAGGGCCACGAGCAGTACTTC. Protein sequence: CASSLLGREGHEQYF.

The chain has TRBV2 and TRBJ2-1, with 7 bases identical to TRBD2. Per the germline V gene, CDR1 is SNHLY and CDR2 is FYNNEI. V trimming: 7 bases; J trimming: 3 bases; junction bases outside the gene matches: 3. The CDR3 consists of 13 residues. The CDR3 DNA follows: TGTGCCAGCACTAGCGGAGGCTACAATGAGCAGTTCTTC. Amino acid sequence: CASTSGGYNEQFF.

The chain employs TRBV27 and TRBJ1-2; D not resolved. The germline gives CDR1 MNHEY, CDR2 SMNVEV (reference sequence). The CDR3 sequence is 15 residues long. V was clipped by 4 bases and J by 7 bases, with 19 bases between them. This CDR3 reads CASSSREDVVSGYTF. The CDR3 region has the DNA TGTGCCAGCAGTTCTCGGGAGGACGTTGTGAGTGGCTACACCTTC.

This clone was detected only once. J is TRBJ2-7 and V is TRBV2; possibly TRBD2 for D (6 bases). CDR3 size: 14 residues. V was trimmed by 7 bases and J by 3 bases, leaving 16 bases between them. The germline V gene has CDR1 SNHLY and CDR2 FYNNEI. The CDR3 loop is CASKMGLAIYEQYF. Written as DNA, the CDR3 is TGTGCCAGCAAAATGGGACTGGCGATCTACGAGCAGTACTTC. The full variable domain, its missing parts supplied by reference TRBV2 and TRBJ2-7, is EPEVTQTPSHQVTQMGQEVILRCVPISNHLYFYWYRQILGQKVEFLVSFYNNEISEKSEIFDDQFSVERPDGSNFTLKIRSTKLEDSAMYFCASKMGLAIYEQYFGPGTRLTVT.

The chain employs TRBV6-6 and TRBJ1-1; a weak D match, TRBD1 (6 bases). Trimming took off 4 bases at V and 5 bases at J, with 14 bases between the two ends. Germline loops: CDR1 MNHNY, CDR2 SVGAGI (reference sequence). The CDR3 spans 14 residues. CDR3 bases: TGTGCCAGCAGTTTGGGGGAGCAGGGGACTGAAGCTTTCTTT. It codes for CASSLGEQGTEAFF.

The CDR3 spells CASSVAGYNEQFF. DNA for the CDR3: TGTGCCAGCAGCGTAGCCGGCTACAATGAGCAGTTCTTC. The chain has TRBV9 and TRBJ2-1; D call uncertain. CDR1 SGDLS and CDR2 YYNGEE come from the germline V gene. The CDR3 covers 13 residues. Trimming cost V 0 bases and J 3 bases, with 4 bases left between them.

This CDR3 reads CASRLTLLGSDTQYF. The CDR3 bases are TGTGCCAGCAGACTTACGTTGCTGGGATCAGATACGCAGTATTTT. V and J are TRBV7-2 and TRBJ2-3; no reliable D call. The CDR3 has 15 residues. V lost 6 bases and J 4 bases, leaving 17 bases between the germline ends. From germline, CDR1 is SGHTA and CDR2 FQGNSA.

V usage is TRBV6-1 and J usage is TRBJ2-7; 7 nucleotides align to TRBD2. CDR1 is MNHNS, CDR2 SASEGT, per germline. CDR3 length equals 15 residues. V shed 6 bases and J 0 bases; nucleotides not matched to a gene: 8. Here the CDR3 reads CASRVREASSYEQYF. In nucleotides, the CDR3 is TGTGCCAGCAGGGTACGGGAGGCCAGCTCCTACGAGCAGTACTTC.

This chain connects TRBV4-1 to TRBJ1-4; D ambiguous. Germline lookup yields CDR1 MGHRA and CDR2 YSYEKL. The CDR3 is made up of 14 amino acids. Trimming pared 1 base from V and 3 bases from J, leaving 6 bases between. CDR3 sequence: CASSQAGSNEKLFF. The CDR3 coding sequence is TGCGCCAGCAGCCAAGCGGGGTCTAATGAAAAACTGTTTTTT.

This chain joins TRBV5-6 and TRBJ1-1; D call uncertain. V was clipped by 0 bases and J by 1 base, with 10 bases between them. Germline V CDR1 and CDR2: SGHDT, YYEEEE. The CDR3 consists of 15 residues. The CDR3: CASSLGPSSNTEAFF. CDR3 nucleotides: TGTGCCAGCAGCTTGGGGCCCTCCTCGAACACTGAAGCTTTCTTT.

This clone was counted once. The V call is TRBV9, the J call TRBJ2-1; D possibly uses TRBD1 or TRBD2 (6 bases each). V was shortened by 3 bases and J by 5 bases, with 12 bases between the two germline ends. Germline CDR1 and CDR2: SGDLS and YYNGEE. The CDR3 extends over 14 amino acids. This chain's CDR3 is CASSAFGGNNEQFF. The CDR3 DNA sequence: TGTGCCAGCAGCGCCTTCGGGGGCAACAATGAGCAGTTCTTC.

V usage is TRBV11-1 and J usage is TRBJ2-7; a possible D gene is TRBD1 (5 bases). The V gene lost 1 base and the J gene lost 5 bases, with 9 bases spanning the gap. Germline CDR1 is SGHAT and CDR2 is FQDESV (reference sequence). This CDR3 contains 13 residues. The CDR3 is CASSLETVDEQYF. CDR3 nucleotide sequence: TGTGCCAGCAGCTTAGAGACAGTCGACGAGCAGTACTTC.

This clone is a singleton in its sample. The chain links TRBV4-3 to TRBJ1-4; D gene ambiguous. Germline CDR1 is LGHNA and CDR2 is YSLEER. Trimming took 3 bases from V and 5 from J, leaving 13 bases between them. The CDR3 is 15 amino acids. In DNA form, the CDR3 reads TGCGCCAGCAGCCAGGGAATAGGGCCCAATGAAAAACTGTTTTTT. Residues: CASSQGIGPNEKLFF.

J is TRBJ1-5 and V is TRBV10-3; 12 positions agree with TRBD1. The germline gives CDR1 ENHRY, CDR2 SYGVKD. The CDR3 runs to 18 residues. The ends lost 3 bases at V and 5 bases at J; junction bases unmatched: 11. For the CDR3, the DNA is TGTGCCATCAGTGAAGGGACAGGGGGCGGTTTAGGCCATCAGCCCCAGCATTTT. Its protein is CAISEGTGGGLGHQPQHF.

The gene calls are TRBV5-5 and TRBJ1-1, with D possibly TRBD1 on 6 matching bases. This CDR3 is 13 amino acids long. CDR1 and CDR2 (germline): SGHKS, YYEKEE (reference sequence). V lost 0 bases and J 6 bases, leaving 9 bases between the germline ends. For the CDR3, the DNA is TGTGCCAGCAGCTTGGGGGGGCATGCTGAAGCTTTCTTT. This gives the protein CASSLGGHAEAFF.

The chain uses TRBV5-4 and TRBJ2-7, with 10 bases lining up with TRBD2. Germline loops: CDR1 SGHNT, CDR2 YYREEE (reference sequence). This CDR3 has 15 amino acids. The V and J ends lost 2 bases and 4 bases, in that order; junction bases with no gene match: 6. The DNA for the CDR3 is TGTGCCAGCAGCTTCGGACTAGCGGAAGCATACGAGCAGTACTTC. Protein product: CASSFGLAEAYEQYF.

The chain carries TRBV5-6 and TRBJ2-5; 8 bases map to TRBD2. Germline V gives CDR1 SGHDT, CDR2 YYEEEE. The J segment lost 5 bases and the V segment lost 1 base, leaving 10 bases of the junction unmatched. The CDR3 sequence is 16 residues long. Here the CDR3 DNA reads TGTGCCAGCAGCTTGTTAGCGGGATCATCTGGGGAGACCCAGTACTTC. Residues: CASSLLAGSSGETQYF. The variable domain in full, with the rest retrieved from reference TRBV5-6 and TRBJ2-5, is DAGVTQSPTHLIKTRGQQVTLRCSPKSGHDTVSWYQQALGQGPQFIFQYYEEEERQRGNFPDRFSGHQFPNYSSELNVNALLLGDSALYLCASSLLAGSSGETQYFGPGTRLLVL.

This clone was seen a handful of times. The chain uses TRBV4-3 and TRBJ1-6, with 10 positions matching TRBD1. CDR3 length equals 15 residues. V lost 2 bases and J lost 13; bases outside the gene matches: 8. Per the germline V gene, CDR1 is LGHNA and CDR2 is YSLEER. The CDR3 DNA reads TGCGCCAGCAGCCAACAGGACAGGGGGGGGATCCCCCTCCACTTT. This translates into CASSQQDRGGIPLHF.

This clone was detected once. The gene calls are TRBV19 and TRBJ2-7, with D possibly matching TRBD1 (7 bases). Germline V gene data show CDR1 as LNHDA and CDR2 as SQIVND (reference sequence). CDR3 length: 14 amino acids. Trimming removed 6 bases from V and 10 bases from J, with 22 bases in between. CDR3 in DNA: TGTGCCAGTAGCCCCAGGGGGACCCCGGGGGAACAGTACTTC. Its translation is CASSPRGTPGEQYF.

V and J are TRBV4-1 and TRBJ1-5, with TRBD1 identical over 7 bases. After removal of 3 bases from V and 11 bases from J, the junction contained 7 bases not matched to a gene. There are 13 residues in the CDR3. Germline values: CDR1 MGHRA, CDR2 YSYEKL. The CDR3 DNA reads as TGCGCCAGCAGCCATACCCAGGGGGGGGCCCAGCATTTT. Its protein product is CASSHTQGGAQHF.

The chain has TRBV2 and TRBJ2-7; 8 bases line up with TRBD1. The V and J ends lost 11 bases and 4 bases, in that order; junction bases with no gene match: 10. Per germline, CDR1 SNHLY and CDR2 FYNNEI. This CDR3 comprises 13 residues. This CDR3 reads CACRTGTFYEQYF. CDR3 DNA: TGTGCCTGTAGGACAGGGACTTTTTACGAGCAGTACTTC. Supplemented by reference TRBV2 and TRBJ2-7, the full variable domain reads EPEVTQTPSHQVTQMGQEVILRCVPISNHLYFYWYRQILGQKVEFLVSFYNNEISEKSEIFDDQFSVERPDGSNFTLKIRSTKLEDSAMYFCACRTGTFYEQYFGPGTRLTVT.

J is TRBJ1-2 and V is TRBV9; maybe TRBD1 (5 bases). The CDR3 has 14 amino acids. Germline V gene sequence: CDR1 SGDLS, CDR2 YYNGEE. Trimming removed 0 bases from V and 4 bases from J, with 10 bases in between. This CDR3 reads CASSVGRGSYGYTF. CDR3 in DNA: TGTGCCAGCAGCGTAGGTAGGGGCAGCTATGGCTACACCTTC.